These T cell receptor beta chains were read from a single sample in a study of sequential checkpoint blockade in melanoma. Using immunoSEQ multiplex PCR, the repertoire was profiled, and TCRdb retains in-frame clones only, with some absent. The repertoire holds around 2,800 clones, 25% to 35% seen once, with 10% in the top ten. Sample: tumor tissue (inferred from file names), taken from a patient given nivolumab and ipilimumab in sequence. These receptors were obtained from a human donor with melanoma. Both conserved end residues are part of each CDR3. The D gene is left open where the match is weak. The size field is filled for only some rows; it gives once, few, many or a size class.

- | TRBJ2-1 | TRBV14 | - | CASSQATLYGEQFF | TGTGCCAGCAGCCAAGCTACCCTCTACGGTGAGCAGTTCTTC
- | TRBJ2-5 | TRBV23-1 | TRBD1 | CASSHPGQGCQETQYF | TGCGCCAGCAGTCACCCTGGACAGGGATGTCAAGAGACCCAGTACTTC
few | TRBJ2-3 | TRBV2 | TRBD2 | CASSSPLAGLTDTQYF | TGTGCCAGCAGCTCACCACTAGCGGGGCTCACAGATACGCAGTATTTT
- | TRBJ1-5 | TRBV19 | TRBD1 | CAGSLQGNQPQHF | TGTGCCGGGTCCCTACAGGGGAATCAGCCCCAGCATTTT
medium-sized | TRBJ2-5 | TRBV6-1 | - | CASSEDWQGETQYF | TGTGCCAGCAGTGAAGATTGGCAGGGAGAGACCCAGTACTTC
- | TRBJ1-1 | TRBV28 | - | CASSLGQGLEAFF | TGTGCCAGCAGTTTAGGGCAGGGGCTGGAAGCTTTCTTT
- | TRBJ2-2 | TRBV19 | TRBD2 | CATKEALAGNLNTGELFF | TGTGCCACTAAGGAGGCGCTAGCGGGGAACCTGAACACCGGGGAGCTGTTTTTT
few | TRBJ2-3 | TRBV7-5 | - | CASSTGLAGDTQYF | TGTGCTAGCAGCACCGGACTAGCGGGCGATACGCAGTATTTT
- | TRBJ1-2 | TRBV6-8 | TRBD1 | CASVPDRASYGYTF | TGTGCCAGCGTCCCGGACAGGGCCTCCTATGGCTACACCTTC
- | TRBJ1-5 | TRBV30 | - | CAWDPQGNSNQPQHF | TGTGCCTGGGACCCACAGGGTAATAGCAATCAGCCCCAGCATTTT
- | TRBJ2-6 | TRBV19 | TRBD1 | CASTTGGPSGANVLTF | TGTGCCAGTACAACAGGGGGACCCTCTGGGGCCAACGTCCTGACTTTC
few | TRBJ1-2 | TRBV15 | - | CATSRDIGARYGYTF | TGTGCCACCAGCAGAGATATAGGGGCCCGCTATGGCTACACCTTC
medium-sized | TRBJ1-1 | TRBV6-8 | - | CASSYSGAPTEAFF | TGTGCCAGCAGTTACTCAGGGGCTCCCACTGAAGCTTTCTTT
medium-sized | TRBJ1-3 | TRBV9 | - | CASSTSGRSSGNTIYF | TGTGCCAGCAGCACCAGCGGACGGAGCTCTGGAAACACCATATATTTT
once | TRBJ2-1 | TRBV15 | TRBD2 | CATSSRLTRTSGIYNEQFF | TGTGCCACCAGCTCAAGACTTACCCGAACTAGCGGGATATACAATGAGCAGTTCTTC
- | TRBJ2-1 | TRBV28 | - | CASTHLAGHNEQFF | TGTGCCAGCACCCACCTAGCAGGGCACAATGAGCAGTTCTTC
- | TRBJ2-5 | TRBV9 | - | CASSAGLNQETQYF | TGTGCCAGCAGCGCCGGACTGAACCAAGAGACCCAGTACTTC
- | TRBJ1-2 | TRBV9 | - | CASAPGRGNNYGYTF | TGTGCCAGCGCGCCCGGGAGGGGGAATAACTATGGCTACACCTTC
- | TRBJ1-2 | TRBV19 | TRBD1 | CASSIGGQVDGYTF | TGTGCCAGTAGTATAGGGGGACAGGTTGATGGCTACACCTTC
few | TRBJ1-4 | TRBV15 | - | CATSRDRTGAEKLFF | TGTGCCACCAGCAGAGATCGCACGGGGGCTGAAAAACTGTTTTTT
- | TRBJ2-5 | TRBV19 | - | CASSIGRGSGQETQYF | TGTGCCAGTAGTATAGGGCGGGGTAGCGGCCAAGAGACCCAGTACTTC
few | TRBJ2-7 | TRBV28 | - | CASSSPGTATYEQYF | TGTGCCAGCAGCTCGCCCGGGACGGCCACCTACGAGCAGTACTTC
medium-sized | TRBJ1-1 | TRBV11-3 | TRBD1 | CASRLGTGVWAEAFF | TGTGCCAGCAGGTTGGGGACAGGGGTGTGGGCTGAAGCTTTCTTT